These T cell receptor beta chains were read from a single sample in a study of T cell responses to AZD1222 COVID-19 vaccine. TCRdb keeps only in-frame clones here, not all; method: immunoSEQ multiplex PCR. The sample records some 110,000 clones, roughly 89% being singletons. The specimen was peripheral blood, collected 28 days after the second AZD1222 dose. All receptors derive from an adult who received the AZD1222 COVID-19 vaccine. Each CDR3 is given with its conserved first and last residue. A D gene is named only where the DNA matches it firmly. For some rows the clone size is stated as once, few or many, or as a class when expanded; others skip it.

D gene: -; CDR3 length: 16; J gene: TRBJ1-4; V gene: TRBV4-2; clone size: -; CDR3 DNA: TGTGCCAGCAGCCAAGGAGAAGGGGCCGCCGGTCAAAAACTGTTTTTT; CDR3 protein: CASSQGEGAAGQKLFF
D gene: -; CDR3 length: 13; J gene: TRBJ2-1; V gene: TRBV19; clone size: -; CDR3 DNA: TGTGCCAGTAGGGGGCTGGATTACAATGAGCAGTTCTTC; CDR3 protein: CASRGLDYNEQFF
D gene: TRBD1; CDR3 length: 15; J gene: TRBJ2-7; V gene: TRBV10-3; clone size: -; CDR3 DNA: TGTGCCATCAGTGAGCGGACAGGGAGCTCCTACGAGCAGTACTTC; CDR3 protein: CAISERTGSSYEQYF
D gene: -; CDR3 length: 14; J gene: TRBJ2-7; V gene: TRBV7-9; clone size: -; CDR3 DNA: TGTGCCAGCAGCTTAGGACTAGGATTTCCCGAGCAGTACTTC; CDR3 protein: CASSLGLGFPEQYF
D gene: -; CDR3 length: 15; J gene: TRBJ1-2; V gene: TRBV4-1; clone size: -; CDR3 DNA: TGCGCCAGCAGCCTCTACCTGGGCGGGGGCGATGGCTACACCTTC; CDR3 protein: CASSLYLGGGDGYTF
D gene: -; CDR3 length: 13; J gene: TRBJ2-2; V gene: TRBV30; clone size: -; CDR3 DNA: TGTGCCTGGAGTCGATCGAACACCGGGGAGCTGTTTTTT; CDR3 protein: CAWSRSNTGELFF
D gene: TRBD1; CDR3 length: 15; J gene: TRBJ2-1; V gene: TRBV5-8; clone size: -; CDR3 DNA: TGTGCCAGCAGCTTCAAGGACAGGGATTTGGATGAGCAGTTCTTC; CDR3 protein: CASSFKDRDLDEQFF
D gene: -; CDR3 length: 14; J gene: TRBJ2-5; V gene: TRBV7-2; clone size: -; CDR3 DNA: TGTGCCAGCAGCCCATCCCGGCTGCAAGAGACCCAGTACTTC; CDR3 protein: CASSPSRLQETQYF
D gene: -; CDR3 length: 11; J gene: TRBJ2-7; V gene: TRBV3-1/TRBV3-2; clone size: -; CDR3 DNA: TGTGCCAGCAGCCGTTCCTACGAGCAGTACTTC; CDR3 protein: CASSRSYEQYF
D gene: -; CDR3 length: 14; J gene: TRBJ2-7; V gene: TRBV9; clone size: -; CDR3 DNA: TGTGCCAGCAGCGTAGGGGGCGATTCCTACGAGCAGTACTTC; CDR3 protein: CASSVGGDSYEQYF
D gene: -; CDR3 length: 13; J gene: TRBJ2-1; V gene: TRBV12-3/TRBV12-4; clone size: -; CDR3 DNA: TGTGCCAGCAGTCGCAATAGCGTGAGTGAGCAGTTCTTC; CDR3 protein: CASSRNSVSEQFF
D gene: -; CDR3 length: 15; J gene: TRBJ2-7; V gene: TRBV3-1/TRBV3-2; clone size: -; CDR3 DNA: TGTGCCAGCAGCCAAGTAGGGGGTATCGACTACGAGCAGTACTTC; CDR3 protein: CASSQVGGIDYEQYF
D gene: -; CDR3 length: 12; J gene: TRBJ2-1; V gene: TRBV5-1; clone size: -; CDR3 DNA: TGCGCCAGCAGCGGAACGTTCAATGAGCAGTTCTTC; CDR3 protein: CASSGTFNEQFF
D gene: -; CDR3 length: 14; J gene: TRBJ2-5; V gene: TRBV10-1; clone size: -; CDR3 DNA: TGCGCCAGCAGTGAGTCGGGAGCAGCGGAGACCCAGTACTTC; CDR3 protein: CASSESGAAETQYF
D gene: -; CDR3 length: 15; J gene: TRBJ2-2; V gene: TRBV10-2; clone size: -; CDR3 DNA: TGCGCCAGCAGTGCCCGGGGGGCGCAAACCGGGGAGCTGTTTTTT; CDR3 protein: CASSARGAQTGELFF
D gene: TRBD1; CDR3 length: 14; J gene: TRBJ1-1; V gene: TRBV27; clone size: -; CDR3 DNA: TGTGCCAGCAGTTTCGGGACAGCGAACACTGAAGCTTTCTTT; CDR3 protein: CASSFGTANTEAFF
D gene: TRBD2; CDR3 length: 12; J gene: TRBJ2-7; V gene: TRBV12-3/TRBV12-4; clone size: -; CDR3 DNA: TGTGCCACCGGGACTAGTCTGTACGAGCAGTACTTC; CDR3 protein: CATGTSLYEQYF
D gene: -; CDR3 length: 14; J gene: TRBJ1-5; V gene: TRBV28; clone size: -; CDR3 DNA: TGTGCCAGCAGTTCGACTGAGCTCAATCAGCCCCAGCATTTT; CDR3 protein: CASSSTELNQPQHF
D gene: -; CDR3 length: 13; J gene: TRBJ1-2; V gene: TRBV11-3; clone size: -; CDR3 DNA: TGTGCCAGCAGCCCTAGGGCTAACTATGGCTACACCTTC; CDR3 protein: CASSPRANYGYTF
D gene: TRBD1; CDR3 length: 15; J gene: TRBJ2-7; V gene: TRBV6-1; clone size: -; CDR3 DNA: TGTGCCAGCAGTGAAAAGGGAGGACAGGGCTACGAGCAGTACTTC; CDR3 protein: CASSEKGGQGYEQYF
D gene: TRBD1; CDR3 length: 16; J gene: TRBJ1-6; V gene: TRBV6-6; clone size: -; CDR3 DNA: TGTGCCAGCAGTCGACAGGGCAATAGTGATAATTCACCCCTCCACTTT; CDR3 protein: CASSRQGNSDNSPLHF
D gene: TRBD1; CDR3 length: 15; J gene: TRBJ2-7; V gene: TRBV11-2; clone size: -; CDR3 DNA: TGTGCCAGCAGCTTAATGGGACAGGGAGGTACGGAGCAGTACTTC; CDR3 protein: CASSLMGQGGTEQYF
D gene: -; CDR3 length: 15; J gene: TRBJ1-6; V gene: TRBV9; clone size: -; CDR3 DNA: TGTGCCAGCAGCGGGGGACTGAACTATAATTCACCCCTCCACTTT; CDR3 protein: CASSGGLNYNSPLHF
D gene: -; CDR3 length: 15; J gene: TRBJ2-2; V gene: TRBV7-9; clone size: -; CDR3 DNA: TGTGCCAGCAGCTTAGCCGGGCGGAGCACCGGGGAGCTGTTTTTT; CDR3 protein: CASSLAGRSTGELFF
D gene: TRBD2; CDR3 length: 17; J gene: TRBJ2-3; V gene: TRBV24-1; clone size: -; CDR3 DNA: TGTGCCACCAGTGATGTGTCTAGCGGGAGGGCAACAGATACGCAGTATTTT; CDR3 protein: CATSDVSSGRATDTQYF
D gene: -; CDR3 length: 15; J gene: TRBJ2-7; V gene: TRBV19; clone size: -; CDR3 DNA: TGTGCCAGTAGTATAATGGTCGCAACAAGCTACGAGCAGTACTTC; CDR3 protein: CASSIMVATSYEQYF
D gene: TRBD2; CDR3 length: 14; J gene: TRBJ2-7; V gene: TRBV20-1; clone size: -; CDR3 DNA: TGCAGTGCTAGTGCGGGGGTGGGCTCCTACGAGCAGTACTTC; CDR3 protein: CSASAGVGSYEQYF
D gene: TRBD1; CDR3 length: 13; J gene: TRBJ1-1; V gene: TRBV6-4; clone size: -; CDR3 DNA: TGTGCCAGCAGTGGGGACAGGGGAACTGAAGCTTTCTTT; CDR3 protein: CASSGDRGTEAFF
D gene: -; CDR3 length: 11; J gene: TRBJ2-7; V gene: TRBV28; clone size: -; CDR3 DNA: TGTGCCAGCAGATACAGGGTCGAGCAGTACTTC; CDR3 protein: CASRYRVEQYF
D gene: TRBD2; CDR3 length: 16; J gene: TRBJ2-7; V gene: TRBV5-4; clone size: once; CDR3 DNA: TGTGCCAGCAGCTATTCTGGACTAGCAGCCCCCTACGAGCAGTACTTC; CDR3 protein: CASSYSGLAAPYEQYF
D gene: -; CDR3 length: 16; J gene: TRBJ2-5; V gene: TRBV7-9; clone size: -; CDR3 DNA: TGTGCCAGCAGCCTTAGGTCTAGCGTGGGTGTCGTGACCCAGTACTTC; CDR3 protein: CASSLRSSVGVVTQYF
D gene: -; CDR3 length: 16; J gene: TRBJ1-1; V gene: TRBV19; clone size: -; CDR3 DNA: TGTGCCAGTAGCCTCTGGGGGGGTCCACGGAACACTGAAGCTTTCTTT; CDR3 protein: CASSLWGGPRNTEAFF
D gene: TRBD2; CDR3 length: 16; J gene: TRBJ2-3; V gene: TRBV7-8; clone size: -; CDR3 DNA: TGTGCCAGCAGCGAGCGGGGAGCGGGAGTGGCAGATACGCAGTATTTT; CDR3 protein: CASSERGAGVADTQYF
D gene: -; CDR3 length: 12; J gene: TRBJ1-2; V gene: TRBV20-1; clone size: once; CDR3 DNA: TGCAGTGCTAGTGCCCGGGACTATGGCTACACCTTC; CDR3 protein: CSASARDYGYTF
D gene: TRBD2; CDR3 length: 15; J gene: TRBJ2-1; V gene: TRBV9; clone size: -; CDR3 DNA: TGTGCCAGCAGCGTAGAACTAGCGGGACCCTCCCAGCAGTTCTTC; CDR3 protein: CASSVELAGPSQQFF
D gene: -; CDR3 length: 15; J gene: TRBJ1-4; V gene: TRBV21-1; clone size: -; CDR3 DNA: TGTGCCAGCAGCAAAGCCCCCCGGTGTAATGAAAAACTGTTTTTT; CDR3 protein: CASSKAPRCNEKLFF
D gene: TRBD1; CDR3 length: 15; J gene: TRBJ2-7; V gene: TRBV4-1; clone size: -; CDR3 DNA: TGCGCCAGCAGCCCCCAGCCGGGACAGGGCTACGAGCAGTACTTC; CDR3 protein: CASSPQPGQGYEQYF
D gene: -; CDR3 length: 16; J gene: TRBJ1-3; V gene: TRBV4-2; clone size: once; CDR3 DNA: TGTGCCAGCAGCCAAGATAGGCCGGACTCTGGAAACACCATATATTTT; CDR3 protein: CASSQDRPDSGNTIYF
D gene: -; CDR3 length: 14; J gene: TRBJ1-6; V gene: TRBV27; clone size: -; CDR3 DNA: TGTGCCAGCAGTTTTCGTCAGCAGAATTCACCCCTCCACTTT; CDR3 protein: CASSFRQQNSPLHF
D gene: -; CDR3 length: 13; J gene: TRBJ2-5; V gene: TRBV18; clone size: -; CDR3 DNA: TGTGCCAGCTCACCACCGAACTCCAATTCCCGCTACTTC; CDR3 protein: CASSPPNSNSRYF
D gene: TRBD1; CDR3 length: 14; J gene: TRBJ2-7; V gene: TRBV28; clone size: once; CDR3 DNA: TGTGCCAGCAGTGCCGGACAGGGAACCTACGAGCAGTACTTC; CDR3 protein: CASSAGQGTYEQYF